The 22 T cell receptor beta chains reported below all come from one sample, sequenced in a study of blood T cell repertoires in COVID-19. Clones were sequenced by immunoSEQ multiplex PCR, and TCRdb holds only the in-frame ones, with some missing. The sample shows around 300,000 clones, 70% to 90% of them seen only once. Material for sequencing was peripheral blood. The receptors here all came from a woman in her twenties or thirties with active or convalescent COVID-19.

Here the CDR3 reads CASSPGGSNEQFF. The DNA for the CDR3 is TGTGCCAGCAGCCCCGGAGGCAGCAATGAGCAGTTCTTC. The rearrangement links TRBV5-4 to TRBJ2-1, with D perhaps TRBD2 (5 bases). Between the trimmed V and J ends, which lost 4 bases and 6 bases, there was a span of 11 bases. The CDR3 totals 13 residues. The germline V gene has CDR1 SGHNT and CDR2 YYREEE (reference sequence).

The CDR3 nucleotides read TGTGCCAGTAGTATAGGGCCGGGGGAGCTGTTTTTT. It codes for CASSIGPGELFF. The chain couples TRBV19 to TRBJ2-2; no clear D gene. V lost 1 base, J lost 8 bases, and 5 bases lay in between. This CDR3 region has 12 residues. Germline assignment: CDR1 LNHDA and CDR2 SQIVND (reference sequence).

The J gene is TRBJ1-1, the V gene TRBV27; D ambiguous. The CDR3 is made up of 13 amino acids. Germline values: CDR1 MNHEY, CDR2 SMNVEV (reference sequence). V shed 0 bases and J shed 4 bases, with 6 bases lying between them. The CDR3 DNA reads TGTGCCAGCAGTTTATCATTGAGCACTGAAGCTTTCTTT. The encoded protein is CASSLSLSTEAFF.

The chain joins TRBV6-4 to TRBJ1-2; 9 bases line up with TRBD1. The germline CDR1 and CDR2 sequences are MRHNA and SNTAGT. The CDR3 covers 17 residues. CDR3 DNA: TGTCCGAAGACGAATACGGGGGACAGGGATCCTAACTATGGCTACACCTTC. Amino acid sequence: CPKTNTGDRDPNYGYTF.

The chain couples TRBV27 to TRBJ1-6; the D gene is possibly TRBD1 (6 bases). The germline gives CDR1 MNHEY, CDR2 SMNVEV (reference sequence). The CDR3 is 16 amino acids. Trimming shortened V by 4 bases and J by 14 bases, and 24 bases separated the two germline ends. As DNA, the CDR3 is TGTGCCAGCAGTTCCCTCCCGACAGGCCGGAGATGGGCCCTCCACTTT. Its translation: CASSSLPTGRRWALHF.

The CDR3 sequence is CAWILQGKNTEAFF. DNA for the CDR3: TGTGCCTGGATCCTACAGGGGAAGAACACTGAAGCTTTCTTT. The V gene is TRBV30, the J gene TRBJ1-1; 7 nucleotides line up with TRBD1. Trimming at V came to 4 bases and at J to 1 base, leaving 6 bases not matched to a gene. Looked up from germline, CDR1 is GTSNPN and CDR2 is SVGIG (reference sequence). CDR3 length: 14 residues.

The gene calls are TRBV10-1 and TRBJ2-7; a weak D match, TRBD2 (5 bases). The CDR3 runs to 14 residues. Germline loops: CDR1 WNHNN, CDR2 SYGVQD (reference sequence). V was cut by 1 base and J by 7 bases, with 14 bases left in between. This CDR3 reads CASSEYPRAWEQYF. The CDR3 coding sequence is TGCGCCAGCAGTGAGTACCCGAGGGCGTGGGAGCAGTACTTC.

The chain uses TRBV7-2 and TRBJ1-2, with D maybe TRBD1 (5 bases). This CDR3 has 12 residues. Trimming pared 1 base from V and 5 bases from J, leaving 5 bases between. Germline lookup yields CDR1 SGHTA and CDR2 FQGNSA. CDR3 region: CASSLEGYGYTF. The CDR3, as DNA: TGTGCCAGCAGCTTAGAGGGGTATGGCTACACCTTC.

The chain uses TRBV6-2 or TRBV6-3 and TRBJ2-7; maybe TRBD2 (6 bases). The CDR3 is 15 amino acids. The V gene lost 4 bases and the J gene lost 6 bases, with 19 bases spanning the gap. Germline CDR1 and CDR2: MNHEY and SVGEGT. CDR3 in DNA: TGTGCCAGCAGTTTATTCGGGGGAAGGGACGGCGAGCAGTACTTC. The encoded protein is CASSLFGGRDGEQYF.

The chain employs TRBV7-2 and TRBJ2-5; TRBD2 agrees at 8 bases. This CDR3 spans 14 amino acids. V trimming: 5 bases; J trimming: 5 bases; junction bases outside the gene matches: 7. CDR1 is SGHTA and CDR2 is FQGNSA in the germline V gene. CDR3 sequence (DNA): TGTGCCAGCAGCCAGGGTGGGACTAGGGAGACCCAGTACTTC. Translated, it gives CASSQGGTRETQYF.

The CDR3 coding sequence is TGTGCCAGCAGCTTACAGCGATTAGTGGATGAGCAGTTCTTC. Protein product: CASSLQRLVDEQFF. The chain links TRBV7-9 to TRBJ2-1; no clear D. V lost 2 bases and J lost 8, with 13 bases in between. Germline V gene sequence: CDR1 SEHNR, CDR2 FQNEAQ (reference sequence). The CDR3 spans 14 residues.

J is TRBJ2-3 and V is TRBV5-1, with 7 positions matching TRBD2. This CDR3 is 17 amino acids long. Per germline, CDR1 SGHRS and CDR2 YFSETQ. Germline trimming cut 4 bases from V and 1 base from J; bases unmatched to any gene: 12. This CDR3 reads CASSPRGSGLRTDTQYF. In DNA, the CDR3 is TGCGCCAGCAGCCCTCGGGGTAGCGGGCTACGCACAGATACGCAGTATTTT.

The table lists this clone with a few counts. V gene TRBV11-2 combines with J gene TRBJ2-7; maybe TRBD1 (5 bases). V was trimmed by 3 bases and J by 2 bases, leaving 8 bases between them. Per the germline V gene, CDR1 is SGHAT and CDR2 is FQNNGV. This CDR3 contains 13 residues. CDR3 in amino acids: CASSLVQAYEQYF. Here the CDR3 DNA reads TGTGCCAGCAGCTTGGTACAGGCCTACGAGCAGTACTTC.

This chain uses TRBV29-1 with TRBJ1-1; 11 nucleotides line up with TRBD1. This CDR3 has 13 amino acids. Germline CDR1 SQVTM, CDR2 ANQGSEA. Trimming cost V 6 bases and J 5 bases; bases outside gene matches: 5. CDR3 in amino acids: CSVPGTGGTEAFF. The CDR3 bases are TGCAGCGTCCCCGGGACAGGGGGGACTGAAGCTTTCTTT.

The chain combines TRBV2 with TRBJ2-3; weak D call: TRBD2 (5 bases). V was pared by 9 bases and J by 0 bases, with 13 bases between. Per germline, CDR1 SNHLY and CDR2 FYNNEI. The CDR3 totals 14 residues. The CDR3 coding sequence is TGTGCCAGTAAAGAGACTATTAGCACAGATACGCAGTATTTT. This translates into CASKETISTDTQYF.

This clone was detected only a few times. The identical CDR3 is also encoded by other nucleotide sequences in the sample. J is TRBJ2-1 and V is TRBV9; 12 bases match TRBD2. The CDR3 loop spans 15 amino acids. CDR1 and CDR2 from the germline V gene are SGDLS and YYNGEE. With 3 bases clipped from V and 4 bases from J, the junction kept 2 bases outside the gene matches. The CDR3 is CASSATSGGYNEQFF. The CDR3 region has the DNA TGTGCCAGCAGCGCTACTAGCGGGGGGTACAATGAGCAGTTCTTC.

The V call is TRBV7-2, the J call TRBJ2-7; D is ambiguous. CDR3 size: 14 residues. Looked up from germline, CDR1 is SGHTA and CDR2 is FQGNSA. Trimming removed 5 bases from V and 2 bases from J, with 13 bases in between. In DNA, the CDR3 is TGTGCCAGCAGCCTTCAGACTGGAGCCTACGAGCAGTACTTC. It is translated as CASSLQTGAYEQYF.

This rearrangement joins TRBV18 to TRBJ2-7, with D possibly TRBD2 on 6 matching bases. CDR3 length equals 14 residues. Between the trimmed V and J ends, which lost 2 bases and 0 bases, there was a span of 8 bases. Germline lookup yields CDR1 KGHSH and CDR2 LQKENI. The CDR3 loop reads CASSPGGNSYEQYF. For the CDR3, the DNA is TGTGCCAGCTCACCAGGAGGGAACTCCTACGAGCAGTACTTC.

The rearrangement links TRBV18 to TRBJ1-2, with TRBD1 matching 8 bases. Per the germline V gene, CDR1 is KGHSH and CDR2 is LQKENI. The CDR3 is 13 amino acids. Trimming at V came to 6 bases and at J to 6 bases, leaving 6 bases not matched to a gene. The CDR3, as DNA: TGTGCCAGCTCCGCGACAGGGGACGATGGCTACACCTTC. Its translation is CASSATGDDGYTF.

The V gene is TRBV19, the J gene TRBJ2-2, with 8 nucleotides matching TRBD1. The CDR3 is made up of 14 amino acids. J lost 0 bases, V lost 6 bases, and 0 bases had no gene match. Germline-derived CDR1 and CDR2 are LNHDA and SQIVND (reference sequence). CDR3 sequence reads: CASRTGANTGELFF. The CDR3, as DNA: TGTGCCAGTAGGACAGGGGCGAACACCGGGGAGCTGTTTTTT.

This chain's CDR3 is CASIGGGAGKNEQFF. CDR3 nucleotide sequence: TGCGCCAGCATAGGAGGGGGGGCCGGGAAGAATGAGCAGTTCTTC. J is TRBJ2-1 and V is TRBV5-1; a possible D gene is TRBD2 (7 bases). Per the germline V gene, CDR1 is SGHRS and CDR2 is YFSETQ. Trimming cost V 6 bases and J 7 bases, with 20 bases left between them. The CDR3 spans 15 residues.

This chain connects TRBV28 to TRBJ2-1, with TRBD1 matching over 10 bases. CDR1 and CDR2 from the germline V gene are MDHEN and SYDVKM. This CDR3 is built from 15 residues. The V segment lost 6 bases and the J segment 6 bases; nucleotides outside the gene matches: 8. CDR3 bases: TGTGCCAGCAGAGATGGAGGACAGGGGGTCAATGAGCAGTTCTTC. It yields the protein CASRDGGQGVNEQFF.